Shown below are 25 T cell receptor beta chains from a single sample sequenced in a study of OX40 agonist ivuxolimab in advanced cancers. Sequencing was performed with immunoSEQ multiplex PCR; in TCRdb, only in-frame clones are kept and a portion is missing. The data contain some 82,000 clones, about 91% of them singletons. The sequencing here drew on CD4+ or CD8+ T cells sorted from blood, taken in a trial of the OX40 agonist ivuxolimab. These receptors were taken from an adult with an advanced solid tumor such as melanoma, head and neck, liver or kidney cancer.

This sequence joins TRBV19 and TRBJ2-5, with 13 bases that match TRBD2. Per germline, CDR1 LNHDA and CDR2 SQIVND (reference sequence). The CDR3 has 15 amino acids. The trim removed 5 bases at V and 6 bases at J, leaving 6 bases unmatched. The CDR3 nucleotides are TGTGCCAGTAGTGCCGGACTAGCGGGAGATAAGACCCAGTACTTC. This sequence encodes CASSAGLAGDKTQYF.

This clone was recorded once. V usage is TRBV28 and J usage is TRBJ1-5; D not certain. There are 18 residues in the CDR3. The V gene lost 6 bases and the J gene lost 0 bases, with 21 bases spanning the gap. Germline V CDR1 and CDR2: MDHEN, SYDVKM. CDR3 bases: TGTGCCAGCAGACCCCCCCCGCCGGGCGATTATAGCAATCAGCCCCAGCATTTT. Translation gives CASRPPPPGDYSNQPQHF. Full variable domain (outside the CDR3, taken from reference TRBV28 and TRBJ1-5): DVKVTQSSRYLVKRTGEKVFLECVQDMDHENMFWYRQDPGLGLRLIYFSYDVKMKEKGDIPEGYSVSREKKERFSLILESASTNQTSMYLCASRPPPPGDYSNQPQHFGDGTRLSIL.

The chain is built from TRBV19 and TRBJ2-2; 7 positions agree with TRBD2. Germline V gene lookup returns CDR1 LNHDA and CDR2 SQIVND (reference sequence). CDR3 size: 18 residues. The trim removed 3 bases at V and 0 bases at J, leaving 10 bases unmatched. The CDR3 reads CASSIKLSGLANTGELFF. The CDR3 DNA sequence: TGTGCCAGTAGTATCAAGCTCTCTGGACTAGCGAACACCGGGGAGCTGTTTTTT.

The V gene is TRBV7-2, the J gene TRBJ2-7; tentative D call: TRBD1 (5 bases). The CDR3 totals 13 residues. V was trimmed by 8 bases and J by 4 bases, leaving 15 bases between them. From germline, CDR1 is SGHTA and CDR2 FQGNSA. The CDR3 bases are TGTGCCAGCTCTCAGGGCCCGGGTTACGAGCAGTACTTC. It encodes CASSQGPGYEQYF.

The genes are TRBV19 and TRBJ2-3; TRBD1 aligns across 8 bases. The V gene end was trimmed by 2 bases and the J gene end by 2 bases; junction bases not matched to a gene: 9. The CDR3 is made up of 17 amino acids. Germline V gene lookup returns CDR1 LNHDA and CDR2 SQIVND (reference sequence). The CDR3 here is CASSIIGSGGSTDTQYF. CDR3 bases: TGTGCCAGTAGTATAATCGGTTCAGGGGGCTCCACAGATACGCAGTATTTT.

This clone was detected only a few times. V usage is TRBV5-1 and J usage is TRBJ2-1; a possible D gene is TRBD2 (6 bases). The CDR3 spans 16 residues. CDR1 is SGHRS, CDR2 YFSETQ, per germline. V gave up 4 bases and J gave up 6 bases, with 20 bases separating them. CDR3 sequence: CASSLSGTSISNEQFF. CDR3 DNA sequence: TGCGCCAGCAGCCTTTCCGGGACTTCCATCTCCAATGAGCAGTTCTTC.

A single count supports this clone. CDR3 nucleotides: TGTGCCAGCAGCTTGGGGGACGGAGCCTACGGGGTTGGCTACACCTTC. Residues: CASSLGDGAYGVGYTF. The V call is TRBV5-8, the J call TRBJ1-2; tentatively, D is TRBD1 (5 bases). Germline V gene data show CDR1 as SGHTS and CDR2 as YDEGEE. V lost 0 bases, J lost 7 bases, and 19 bases lay in between. The CDR3 totals 16 residues.

The chain recombines TRBV5-1 with TRBJ2-5; D is ambiguous. V shed 1 base and J shed 5 bases, with 9 bases lying between them. Germline V gene data show CDR1 as SGHRS and CDR2 as YFSETQ. CDR3 length: 13 amino acids. The CDR3 loop reads CASSLNSRETQYF. CDR3 bases: TGCGCCAGCAGCTTGAACAGCCGGGAGACCCAGTACTTC. Combining the CDR3 with reference TRBV5-1 and TRBJ2-5 gives the whole variable domain KAGVTQTPRYLIKTRGQQVTLSCSPISGHRSVSWYQQTPGQGLQFLFEYFSETQRNKGNFPGRFSGRQFSNSRSEMNVSTLELGDSALYLCASSLNSRETQYFGPGTRLLVL.

The chain uses TRBV5-1 and TRBJ2-2; D call uncertain. CDR1 and CDR2 from the germline V gene are SGHRS and YFSETQ. The V and J ends lost 2 bases and 6 bases respectively, with 2 bases between them. The CDR3 consists of 11 residues. CDR3 amino acids: CASSFPGELFF. The CDR3 DNA follows: TGCGCCAGCAGCTTCCCCGGGGAGCTGTTTTTT. Complete variable domain (other parts from reference TRBV5-1 and TRBJ2-2): KAGVTQTPRYLIKTRGQQVTLSCSPISGHRSVSWYQQTPGQGLQFLFEYFSETQRNKGNFPGRFSGRQFSNSRSEMNVSTLELGDSALYLCASSFPGELFFGEGSRLTVL.

This clone occurred once. The gene calls are TRBV10-3 and TRBJ2-5; possible D gene TRBD1, 5 bases. V lost 4 bases, J lost 2 bases, and 14 bases lay in between. Per germline, CDR1 ENHRY and CDR2 SYGVKD. The CDR3 runs to 15 residues. The CDR3 DNA follows: TGTGCCATCAGTGCGGCGCGGACAACTCAAGAGACCCAGTACTTC. It encodes CAISAARTTQETQYF.

This sequence joins TRBV20-1 and TRBJ1-2, with D uncertain. Trimming pared 6 bases from V and 6 bases from J, leaving 11 bases between. The CDR3 covers 11 residues. Germline lookup yields CDR1 DFQATT and CDR2 SNEGSKA (reference sequence). The CDR3 region is CSAKRANGYTF. As DNA, the CDR3 is TGCAGTGCCAAGAGGGCCAATGGCTACACCTTC.

The table lists this clone with a count of one. V gene TRBV4-1 combines with J gene TRBJ2-3; the D gene is possibly TRBD2 (5 bases). This CDR3 has 16 amino acids. CDR1 is MGHRA and CDR2 is YSYEKL in the germline V gene. With 0 bases removed from V and 7 bases from J, the gap between germline ends came to 17 bases. In DNA form, the CDR3 reads TGCGCCAGCAGCCAAGAGGGCGGGCGGAATCTTAATACGCAGTATTTT. It encodes CASSQEGGRNLNTQYF.

V and J are TRBV18 and TRBJ2-1; no clear D. The germline V gene encodes CDR1 KGHSH and CDR2 LQKENI. V lost 0 bases and J 6 bases, leaving 9 bases between the germline ends. The CDR3 sequence is 14 residues long. In DNA, the CDR3 is TGTGCCAGCTCACCACCGACAACCCGCAATGAGCAGTTCTTC. This gives the protein CASSPPTTRNEQFF.

This sequence joins TRBV6-5 and TRBJ1-1; 7 bases align to TRBD1. The CDR3 is made up of 14 amino acids. Looked up from germline, CDR1 is MNHEY and CDR2 is SVGAGI. V dropped 2 bases and J dropped 8; count of bases not matched to a gene: 8. CDR3 sequence (DNA): TGTGCCAGCAGTTACATCCAGGGGGAGGTGGAAGCTTTCTTT. This translates into CASSYIQGEVEAFF.

CDR3 coding DNA: TGTGCCACCACCGTCAGGTCGAGCTACGAGCAGTACTTC. Translation: CATTVRSSYEQYF. V and J are TRBV11-3 and TRBJ2-7; no clear D. This CDR3 contains 13 residues. Per germline, CDR1 SGHNT and CDR2 YENEEA. Deletions cut 10 bases from V and 3 bases from J, with 16 bases between.

The chain links TRBV5-1 to TRBJ1-3; D is unresolved. Germline loops: CDR1 SGHRS, CDR2 YFSETQ. Trimming cost V 4 bases and J 9 bases, with 17 bases left between them. The CDR3 spans 14 residues. CDR3 DNA: TGCGCCAGCAGCCCGACCGTTTCCGGGAGCACCATATATTTT. This encodes CASSPTVSGSTIYF.

The chain combines TRBV2 with TRBJ1-1; perhaps TRBD1 as D (5 bases). The CDR3 is 14 amino acids. Looked up from germline, CDR1 is SNHLY and CDR2 is FYNNEI. V lost 6 bases, J lost 6 bases, and 17 bases lay in between. CDR3 sequence (DNA): TGTGCCAGCAGACCCCAGGGTTTCCGGGCTGAAGCTTTCTTT. Protein sequence: CASRPQGFRAEAFF.

The CDR3 loop is CASSQMADTDTQYF. In nucleotides, the CDR3 is TGTGCCAGCAGCCAAATGGCGGATACAGATACGCAGTATTTT. The J gene is TRBJ2-3, the V gene TRBV4-2; D is unclear. The CDR3 is made up of 14 amino acids. Germline CDR1 LGHNA, CDR2 YNFKEQ. Trimming removed 2 bases at V and 3 bases at J, with 9 bases between.

The V gene is TRBV29-1, the J gene TRBJ2-4; D gene uncertain. The germline V gene has CDR1 SQVTM and CDR2 ANQGSEA. The CDR3 spans 11 residues. Trimming took off 6 bases at V and 8 bases at J, with 11 bases between the two ends. The CDR3 loop reads CSVLWSDIQYF. CDR3 nucleotide sequence: TGCAGCGTCCTCTGGTCGGACATTCAGTACTTC.

This rearrangement joins TRBV7-2 to TRBJ2-7; the D call may be TRBD1 or TRBD2 (5 bases each). Germline lookup yields CDR1 SGHTA and CDR2 FQGNSA. The CDR3 length is 13 residues. V lost 3 bases and J 4 bases, leaving 10 bases between the germline ends. CDR3: CASSLGPPYEQYF. In nucleotides, the CDR3 is TGTGCCAGCAGCTTGGGACCACCGTACGAGCAGTACTTC. Full variable domain (missing parts from reference TRBV7-2 and TRBJ2-7): GAGVSQSPSNKVTEKGKDVELRCDPISGHTALYWYRQSLGQGLEFLIYFQGNSAPDKSGLPSDRFSAERTGGSVSTLTIQRTQQEDSAVYLCASSLGPPYEQYFGPGTRLTVT.

CDR3 DNA sequence: TGTGCCAGCTCACCACGGGAAACAAGGGGGGAGACCCAGTACTTC. Translated: CASSPRETRGETQYF. The chain links TRBV18 to TRBJ2-5; a weak D match, TRBD1 (6 bases). Deletions cut 1 base from V and 5 bases from J, with 14 bases between. The CDR3 runs 15 residues. CDR1 is KGHSH, CDR2 LQKENI, per germline.

This clone has a single count. The V call is TRBV2, the J call TRBJ2-1; 7 bases agree with TRBD2. With V trimmed by 2 bases and J by 8 bases, 12 bases remained unmatched. In germline, CDR1 is SNHLY, CDR2 FYNNEI. The CDR3 consists of 16 residues. This CDR3 reads CASSELSAGRLDEQFF. The CDR3 DNA follows: TGTGCCAGCAGTGAACTATCAGCGGGAAGGTTAGATGAGCAGTTCTTC.

This clone was counted at least ten times. The genes are TRBV5-1 and TRBJ2-7; D is possibly TRBD1 (5 bases). The CDR3 sequence is 15 residues long. Germline V gene lookup returns CDR1 SGHRS and CDR2 YFSETQ. Trimming pared 4 bases from V and 2 bases from J, leaving 16 bases between. CDR3 protein: CASSREAGSPYEQYF. As DNA, the CDR3 is TGCGCCAGCAGCCGCGAAGCAGGGTCACCCTACGAGCAGTACTTC.

The chain couples TRBV9 to TRBJ2-2, with 7 positions matching TRBD2. This CDR3 is 17 amino acids long. Germline V gives CDR1 SGDLS, CDR2 YYNGEE. V shed 3 bases and J 7 bases; nucleotides not matched to a gene: 15. The CDR3 DNA reads as TGTGCCAGCAGCGACCCCCCGCGGGAGCCCCTGGTCGGGGAGCTGTTTTTT. This gives the protein CASSDPPREPLVGELFF. Supplemented by reference TRBV9 and TRBJ2-2, the full variable domain reads DSGVTQTPKHLITATGQRVTLRCSPRSGDLSVYWYQQSLDQGLQFLIQYYNGEERAKGNILERFSAQQFPDLHSELNLSSLELGDSALYFCASSDPPREPLVGELFFGEGSRLTVL.

V and J are TRBV18 and TRBJ2-7, with D perhaps TRBD2 (6 bases). V dropped 6 bases and J dropped 0 bases, with 9 bases sitting between them. Germline V CDR1 and CDR2: KGHSH, LQKENI. The CDR3 is made up of 13 amino acids. This CDR3 reads CASSRGSSYEQYF. The CDR3 DNA follows: TGTGCCAGCTCCCGGGGGAGCTCCTACGAGCAGTACTTC.